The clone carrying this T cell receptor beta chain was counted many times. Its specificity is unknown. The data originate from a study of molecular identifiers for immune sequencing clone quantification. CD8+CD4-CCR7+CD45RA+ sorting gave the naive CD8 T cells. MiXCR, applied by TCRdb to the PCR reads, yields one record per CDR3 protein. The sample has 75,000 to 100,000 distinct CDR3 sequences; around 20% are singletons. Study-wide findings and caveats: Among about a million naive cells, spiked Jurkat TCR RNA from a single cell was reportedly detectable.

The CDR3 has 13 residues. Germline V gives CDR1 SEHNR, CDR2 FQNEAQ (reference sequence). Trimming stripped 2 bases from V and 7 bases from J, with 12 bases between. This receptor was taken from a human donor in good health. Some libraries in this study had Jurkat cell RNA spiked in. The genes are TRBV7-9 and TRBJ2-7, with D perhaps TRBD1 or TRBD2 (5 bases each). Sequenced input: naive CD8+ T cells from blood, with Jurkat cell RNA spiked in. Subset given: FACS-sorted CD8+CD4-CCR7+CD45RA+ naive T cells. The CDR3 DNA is TGTGCCAGCAGCTTAACAGTGGGACGGGAGCAGTACTTC. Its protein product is CASSLTVGREQYF.